This T cell receptor beta chain originates from a study of T cell clonotyping in hematopoietic cell transplantation. The V gene end was trimmed by 2 bases and the J gene end by 4 bases; junction bases not matched to a gene: 2. The length of the CDR3 is 14 residues. Germline V gives CDR1 SGHTA, CDR2 FQGNSA. TCRdb's table, derived via immunoSEQ multiplex PCR, lists solely in-frame clones and lacks some. There are under 9,000 clones in the sample; 90% to 96% occur only once, and less than 0.6% lies in the top ten. Blood collection times were about day -28 and days 30, 100, 180 posttransplant. The sequence derives from a male patient aged 40-50 years who had an allogeneic stem cell transplant from a related donor, so the T cells may come from the graft donor. Some clones in this sample may be carry-over from other donors' samples. The sample in question was PBMCs, obtained 30 days after allogeneic stem cell transplant. The genes are TRBV7-2 and TRBJ1-2, with 9 positions matching TRBD1. The CDR3 coding sequence is TGTGCCAGCAGCTTATGGGGACAGGGCTATGGCTACACCTTC. It encodes CASSLWGQGYGYTF.